This TCR beta chain was identified in a study of PD-1 blockade in classical Hodgkin lymphoma. The study, taken as a whole, reports: When set against healthy donors, newly diagnosed patients were reported to show lower baseline TCR diversity.

TCRdb keeps only in-frame clones here, not all; method: immunoSEQ multiplex PCR. The table has 89,000 or so clones, about nine tenths seen once. Trimming pared 2 bases from V and 5 bases from J, leaving 13 bases between. In germline, CDR1 is SGDLS, CDR2 YYNGEE. This CDR3 spans 14 amino acids. Every patient was affected by relapse after autologous stem cell transplantation, while exposure to brentuximab vedotin was not uniform. Of note for this clone: Its matching antigen is unknown.

The sequence derives from a human donor with classical Hodgkin lymphoma. The sequencing here drew on peripheral blood mononuclear cells (PBMCs), taken before the second cycle of nivolumab. The chain carries TRBV9 and TRBJ1-2, with D unclear. The CDR3 nucleotides read TGTGCCAGCAGCGTTCCGGGCAGGTGGTATGGCTACACCTTC. Protein sequence: CASSVPGRWYGYTF. Full variable domain (rest looked up from reference TRBV9 and TRBJ1-2): DSGVTQTPKHLITATGQRVTLRCSPRSGDLSVYWYQQSLDQGLQFLIQYYNGEERAKGNILERFSAQQFPDLHSELNLSSLELGDSALYFCASSVPGRWYGYTFGSGTRLTVV.